Below, one T cell receptor beta chain is given with its context. Random hexamers served to reverse transcribe about 0.5 to 1 ug RNA. Across 54 Vbeta and 13 Jbeta, immunoSEQ multiplex PCR amplified TCR beta CDR3. Via MiXCR, TCRdb re-called the immunoSEQ multiplex PCR reads, giving one row per CDR3 protein. The sample has some 110,000 distinct CDR3 sequences; around 94% are singletons. The CDR3 length is 14 residues. Trimming shortened V by 3 bases and J by 7 bases, and 15 bases separated the two germline ends. Looked up from germline, CDR1 is SEHNR and CDR2 is FQNEAQ (reference sequence). The data were obtained in a study of CD8 T cells in Susac syndrome. The control group consisted of healthy donors matched for age and sex. TEMRA cells underwent FACS enrichment and CD8+ and CD4+ T cells underwent negative isolation.

The sequencing sample was made of CD4+ T cells from PBMCs. The chain carries TRBV7-9 and TRBJ1-1; D gene uncertain. The receptor was isolated from a human donor in good health. CDR3 bases: TGTGCCAGCAGCTTCCCTACTGACGGCAGTGAAGCTTTCTTT. This gives the protein CASSFPTDGSEAFF.